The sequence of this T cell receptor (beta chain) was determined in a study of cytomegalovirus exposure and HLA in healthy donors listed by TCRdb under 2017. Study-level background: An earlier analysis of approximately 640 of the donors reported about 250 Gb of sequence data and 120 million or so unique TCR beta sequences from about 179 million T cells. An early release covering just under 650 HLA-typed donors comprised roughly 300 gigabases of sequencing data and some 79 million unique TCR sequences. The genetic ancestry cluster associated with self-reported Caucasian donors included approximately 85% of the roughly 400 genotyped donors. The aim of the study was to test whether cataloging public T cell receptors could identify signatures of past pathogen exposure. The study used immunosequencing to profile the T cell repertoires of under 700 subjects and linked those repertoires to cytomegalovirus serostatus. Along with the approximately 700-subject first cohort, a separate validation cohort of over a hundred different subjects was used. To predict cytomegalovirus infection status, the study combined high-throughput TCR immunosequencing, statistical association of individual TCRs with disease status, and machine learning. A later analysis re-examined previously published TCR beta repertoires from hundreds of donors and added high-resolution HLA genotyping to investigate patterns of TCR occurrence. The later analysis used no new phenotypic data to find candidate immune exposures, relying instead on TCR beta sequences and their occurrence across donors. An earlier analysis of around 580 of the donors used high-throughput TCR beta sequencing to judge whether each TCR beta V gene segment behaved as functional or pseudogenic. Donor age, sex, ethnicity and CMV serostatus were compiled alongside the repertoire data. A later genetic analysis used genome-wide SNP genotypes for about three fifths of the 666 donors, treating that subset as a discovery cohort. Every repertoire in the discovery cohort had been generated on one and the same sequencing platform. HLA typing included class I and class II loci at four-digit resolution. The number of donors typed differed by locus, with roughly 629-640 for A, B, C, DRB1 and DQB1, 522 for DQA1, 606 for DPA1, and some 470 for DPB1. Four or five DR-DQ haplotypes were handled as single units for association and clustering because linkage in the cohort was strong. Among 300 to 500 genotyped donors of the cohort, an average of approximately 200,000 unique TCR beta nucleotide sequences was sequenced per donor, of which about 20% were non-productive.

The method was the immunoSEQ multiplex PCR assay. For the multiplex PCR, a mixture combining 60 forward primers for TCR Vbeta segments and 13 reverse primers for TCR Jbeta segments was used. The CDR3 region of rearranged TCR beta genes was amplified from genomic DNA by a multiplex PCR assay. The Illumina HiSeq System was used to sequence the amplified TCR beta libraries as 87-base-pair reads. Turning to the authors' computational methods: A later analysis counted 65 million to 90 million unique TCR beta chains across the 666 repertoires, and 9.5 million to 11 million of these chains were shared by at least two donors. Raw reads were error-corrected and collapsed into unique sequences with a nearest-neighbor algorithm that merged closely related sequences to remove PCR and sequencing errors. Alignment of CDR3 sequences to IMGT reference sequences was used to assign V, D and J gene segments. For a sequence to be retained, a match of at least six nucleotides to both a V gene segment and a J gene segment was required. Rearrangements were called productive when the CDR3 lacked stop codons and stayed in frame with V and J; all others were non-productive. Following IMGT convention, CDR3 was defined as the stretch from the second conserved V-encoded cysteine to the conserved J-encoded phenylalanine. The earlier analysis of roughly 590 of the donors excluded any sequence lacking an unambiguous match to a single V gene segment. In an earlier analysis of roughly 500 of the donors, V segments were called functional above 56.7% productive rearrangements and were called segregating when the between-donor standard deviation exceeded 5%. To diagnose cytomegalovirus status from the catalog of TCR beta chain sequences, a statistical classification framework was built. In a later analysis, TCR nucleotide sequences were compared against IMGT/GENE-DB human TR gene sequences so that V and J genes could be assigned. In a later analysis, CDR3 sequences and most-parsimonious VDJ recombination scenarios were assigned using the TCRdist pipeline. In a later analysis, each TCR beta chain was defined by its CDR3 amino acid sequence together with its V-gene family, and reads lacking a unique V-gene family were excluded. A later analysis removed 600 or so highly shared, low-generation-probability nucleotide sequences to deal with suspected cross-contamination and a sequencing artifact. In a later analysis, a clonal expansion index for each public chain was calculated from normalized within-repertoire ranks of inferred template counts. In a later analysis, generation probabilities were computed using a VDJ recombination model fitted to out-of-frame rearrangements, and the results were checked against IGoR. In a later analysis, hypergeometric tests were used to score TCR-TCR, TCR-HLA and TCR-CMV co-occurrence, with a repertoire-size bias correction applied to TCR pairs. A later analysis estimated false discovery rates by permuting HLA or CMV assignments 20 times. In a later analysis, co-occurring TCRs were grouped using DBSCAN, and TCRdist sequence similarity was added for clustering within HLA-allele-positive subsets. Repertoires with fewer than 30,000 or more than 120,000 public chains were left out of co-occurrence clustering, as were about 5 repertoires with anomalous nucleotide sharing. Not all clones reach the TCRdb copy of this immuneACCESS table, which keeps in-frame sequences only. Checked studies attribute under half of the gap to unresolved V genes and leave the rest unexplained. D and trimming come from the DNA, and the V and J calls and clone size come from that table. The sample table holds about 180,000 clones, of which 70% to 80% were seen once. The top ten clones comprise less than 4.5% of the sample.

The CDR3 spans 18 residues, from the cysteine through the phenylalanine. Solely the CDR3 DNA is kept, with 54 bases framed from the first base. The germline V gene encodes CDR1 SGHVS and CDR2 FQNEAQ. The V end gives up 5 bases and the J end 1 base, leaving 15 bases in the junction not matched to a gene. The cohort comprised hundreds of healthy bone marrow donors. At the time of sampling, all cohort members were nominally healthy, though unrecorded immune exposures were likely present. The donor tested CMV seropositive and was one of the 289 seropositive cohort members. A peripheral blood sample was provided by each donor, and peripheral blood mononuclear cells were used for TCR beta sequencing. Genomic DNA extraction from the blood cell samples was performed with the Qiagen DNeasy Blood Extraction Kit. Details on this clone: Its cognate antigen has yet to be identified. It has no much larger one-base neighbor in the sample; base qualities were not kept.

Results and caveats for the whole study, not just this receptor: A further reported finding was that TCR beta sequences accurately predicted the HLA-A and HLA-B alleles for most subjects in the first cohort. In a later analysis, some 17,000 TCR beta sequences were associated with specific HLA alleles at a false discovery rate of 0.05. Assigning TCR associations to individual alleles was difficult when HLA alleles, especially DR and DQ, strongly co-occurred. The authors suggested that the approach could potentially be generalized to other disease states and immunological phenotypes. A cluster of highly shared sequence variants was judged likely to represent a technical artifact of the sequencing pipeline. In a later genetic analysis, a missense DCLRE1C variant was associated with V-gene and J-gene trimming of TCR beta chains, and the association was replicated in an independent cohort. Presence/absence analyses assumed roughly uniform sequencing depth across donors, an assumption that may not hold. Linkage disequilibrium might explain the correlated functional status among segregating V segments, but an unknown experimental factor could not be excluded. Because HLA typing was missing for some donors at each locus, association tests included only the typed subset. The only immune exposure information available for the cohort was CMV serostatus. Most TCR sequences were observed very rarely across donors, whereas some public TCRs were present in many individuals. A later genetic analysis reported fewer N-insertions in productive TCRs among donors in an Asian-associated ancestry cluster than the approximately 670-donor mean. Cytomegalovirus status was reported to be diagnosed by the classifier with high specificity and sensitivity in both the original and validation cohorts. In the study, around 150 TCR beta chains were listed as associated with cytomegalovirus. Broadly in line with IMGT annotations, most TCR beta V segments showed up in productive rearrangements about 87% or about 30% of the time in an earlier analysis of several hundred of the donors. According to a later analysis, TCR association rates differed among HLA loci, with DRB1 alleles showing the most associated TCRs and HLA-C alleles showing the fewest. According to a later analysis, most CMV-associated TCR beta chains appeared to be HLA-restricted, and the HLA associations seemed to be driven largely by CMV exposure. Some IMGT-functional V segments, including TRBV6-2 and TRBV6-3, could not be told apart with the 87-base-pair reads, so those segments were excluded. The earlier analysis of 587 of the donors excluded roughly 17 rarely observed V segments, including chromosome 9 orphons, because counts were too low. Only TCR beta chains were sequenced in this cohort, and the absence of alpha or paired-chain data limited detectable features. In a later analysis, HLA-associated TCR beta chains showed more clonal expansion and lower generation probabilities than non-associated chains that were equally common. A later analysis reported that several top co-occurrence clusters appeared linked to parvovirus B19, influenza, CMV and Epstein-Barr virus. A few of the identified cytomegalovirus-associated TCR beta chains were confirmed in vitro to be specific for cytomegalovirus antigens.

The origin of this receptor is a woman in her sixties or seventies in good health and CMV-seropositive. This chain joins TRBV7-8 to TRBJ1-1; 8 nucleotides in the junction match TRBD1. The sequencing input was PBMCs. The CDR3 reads CASSTHRGRVFTNTEAFF. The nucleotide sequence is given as TGTGCCAGCAGCACACACAGGGGGAGGGTGTTTACGAACACTGAAGCTTTCTTT. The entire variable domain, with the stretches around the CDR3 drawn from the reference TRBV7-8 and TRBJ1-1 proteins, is GAGVSQSPRYKVAKRGQDVALRCDPISGHVSLFWYQQALGQGPEFLTYFQNEAQLDKSGLPSDRFFAERPEGSVSTLKIQRTQQEDSAVYLCASSTHRGRVFTNTEAFFGQGTRLTVV.